A single sample is the source of the 23 T cell receptor beta chains below, sequenced in a study of blood T cells in healthy people across ages. A J-beta primer mix and a sample-barcoded 5' primer were used in a second PCR of about 7 to 12 cycles. TCRdb independently ran MiXCR on the 5' RACE reads; one entry per CDR3 protein. The table has some 1.4 million distinct CDR3 sequences, roughly 45% seen once. The sample consisted of blood. The receptor source for this set is a woman aged 18-30 years in good health.

This chain joins TRBV27 and TRBJ1-5, with unresolved D. The length of the CDR3 is 14 residues. V was clipped by 6 bases and J by 3 bases, with 12 bases between them. In germline, CDR1 is MNHEY, CDR2 SMNVEV (reference sequence). The CDR3 nucleotides are TGTGCCAGCAGCGTAGCCAGGACCAATCAGCCCCAGCATTTT. It encodes CASSVARTNQPQHF.

V gene TRBV29-1 combines with J gene TRBJ2-7; tentatively, D is TRBD1 (5 bases). V lost 7 bases, J lost 4 bases, and 14 bases lay in between. The CDR3 is made up of 12 amino acids. Germline V gene data show CDR1 as SQVTM and CDR2 as ANQGSEA. For the CDR3, the DNA is TGCAGCGCCGTAGGGGATTCGTACGAGCAGTACTTC. It encodes CSAVGDSYEQYF.

J is TRBJ2-1 and V is TRBV29-1; unclear D gene. Germline V gene sequence: CDR1 SQVTM, CDR2 ANQGSEA. The CDR3 is 14 amino acids. V lost 0 bases and J lost 9, with 15 bases in between. In DNA form, the CDR3 reads TGCAGCGTTGAAGATCTTGGGCCCGTGGGTGAGCAGTTCTTC. It specifies CSVEDLGPVGEQFF.

The chain couples TRBV30 to TRBJ1-4; the D is unclear. CDR3 length: 13 residues. Germline assignment: CDR1 GTSNPN and CDR2 SVGIG (reference sequence). V lost 8 bases, J lost 0 bases, and 10 bases lay in between. CDR3 loop: CASTVATNEKLFF. CDR3 DNA: TGTGCCAGTACAGTCGCAACTAATGAAAAACTGTTTTTT.

This clonotype was counted a few times. The J gene is TRBJ2-7, the V gene TRBV27; the D gene is possibly TRBD1 (5 bases). The CDR3 totals 13 residues. Germline V gene data show CDR1 as MNHEY and CDR2 as SMNVEV (reference sequence). V lost 6 bases to trimming and J lost 6 bases, with 15 bases between them. CDR3 nucleotide sequence: TGTGCCAGCAGGCCTGACGTACAGGTCGAGCAGTACTTC. This translates into CASRPDVQVEQYF.

This clonotype was found a few times. This chain uses TRBV20-1 with TRBJ2-3; perhaps TRBD2 as D (6 bases). V lost 4 bases, J lost 0 bases, and 11 bases lay in between. Germline V gene sequence: CDR1 DFQATT, CDR2 SNEGSKA (reference sequence). The CDR3 totals 14 residues. CDR3 loop: CSAKGLRSTDTQYF. The CDR3 DNA reads as TGCAGTGCTAAAGGACTACGCAGCACAGATACGCAGTATTTT.

This clonotype was counted a few times. The V and J genes are TRBV20-1 and TRBJ1-2, with D perhaps TRBD1 (5 bases). Germline loops: CDR1 DFQATT, CDR2 SNEGSKA (reference sequence). The length of the CDR3 is 14 residues. The CDR3 protein is CSPPRQNTNYGYTF. The CDR3 region has the DNA TGCAGCCCTCCTAGACAGAACACTAACTATGGCTACACCTTC.

CDR3 sequence: CASSDPGTPSYEQYF. The CDR3 nucleotides are TGTGCCAGCAGCGATCCCGGGACACCCTCCTACGAGCAGTACTTC. The chain has TRBV21-1 and TRBJ2-7; the tabulated D call, TRBD1, remains unverified against the DNA. TRBV21-1 is listed as a pseudogene. This CDR3 contains 15 residues.

The chain uses TRBV7-2 and TRBJ2-3, with a weak D call TRBD1 (6 bases). Germline values: CDR1 SGHTA, CDR2 FQGNSA. V lost 4 bases and J lost 8, with 10 bases in between. The CDR3 is 12 amino acids. The CDR3 loop is CASSSSGATQYF. The CDR3 DNA reads as TGTGCCAGCAGCTCGTCAGGGGCTACGCAGTATTTT.

The gene calls are TRBV5-5 and TRBJ2-7, with D perhaps assigned TRBD1 or TRBD2 (5 bases each). This CDR3 region has 14 residues. Germline loops: CDR1 SGHKS, CDR2 YYEKEE (reference sequence). The V gene lost 3 bases and the J gene lost 12 bases, with 22 bases spanning the gap. The CDR3 is CASSSVSDQRDLYF. The DNA for the CDR3 is TGTGCCAGCAGCTCGGTGTCGGACCAGAGGGACCTGTACTTC. The full variable domain, its missing parts supplied by reference TRBV5-5 and TRBJ2-7, is DAGVTQSPTHLIKTRGQQVTLRCSPISGHKSVSWYQQVLGQGPQFIFQYYEKEERGRGNFPDRFSARQFPNYSSELNVNALLLGDSALYLCASSSVSDQRDLYFGPGTRLTVT.

The chain recombines TRBV5-5 with TRBJ1-2; 9 nucleotides agree with TRBD1. The CDR3 runs 16 residues. Germline V gives CDR1 SGHKS, CDR2 YYEKEE (reference sequence). The trim removed 0 bases at V and 6 bases at J, leaving 9 bases unmatched. The CDR3 region is CASSLGVGQGFDGYTF. CDR3 DNA sequence: TGTGCCAGCAGCTTGGGAGTGGGACAGGGTTTTGATGGCTACACCTTC.

A note on this clonotype: This may stem from a read error, because a much larger clone lies one nucleotide away. This chain uses TRBV6-1 with TRBJ2-7, with a weak D call TRBD1 (5 bases). With 7 bases removed from V and 2 bases from J, the gap between germline ends came to 12 bases. This CDR3 comprises 13 residues. Germline CDR1 reads MNHNS; CDR2 reads SASEGT. The DNA of the CDR3 is TGTGCCAGCATTATCCCAGGGACCTACGAGCAGTACTTC. This codes for CASIIPGTYEQYF.

The rearrangement uses TRBV7-9 and TRBJ2-1; D gene unclear. V gave up 5 bases and J gave up 5 bases, with 10 bases separating them. Germline V gene data show CDR1 as SEHNR and CDR2 as FQNEAQ (reference sequence). The CDR3 runs 13 residues. The CDR3 spells CASSPAVNNEQFF. The CDR3 nucleotides read TGTGCCAGCAGCCCCGCTGTGAACAATGAGCAGTTCTTC.

This chain uses TRBV11-1 with TRBJ2-2, with D unresolved. The CDR3 totals 16 residues. Germline CDR1 is SGHAT and CDR2 is FQDESV (reference sequence). The germline V and J ends were trimmed by 2 bases and 5 bases, with 15 bases remaining between them. In DNA form, the CDR3 reads TGTGCCAGCAGCTTAAGTTCCGCCTTCGGGACCGGGGAGCTGTTTTTT. This gives the protein CASSLSSAFGTGELFF.

The chain carries TRBV7-8 and TRBJ2-1; D not certain. The length of the CDR3 is 13 residues. In germline, CDR1 is SGHVS, CDR2 FQNEAQ. Trimming stripped 0 bases from V and 8 bases from J, with 8 bases between. Here the CDR3 reads CASSLAYLDEQFF. In nucleotides, the CDR3 is TGTGCCAGCAGCTTAGCGTACCTGGATGAGCAGTTCTTC.

For this clonotype: Just one base apart from a much larger clone, this may be a read error. The chain combines TRBV4-1 with TRBJ2-3, with D hard to call. Per the germline V gene, CDR1 is MGHRA and CDR2 is YSYEKL. The CDR3 loop spans 13 amino acids. The CDR3 is CAGSQDPTDTQYF. CDR3 bases: TGCGCCGGCAGCCAAGATCCCACAGATACGCAGTATTTT.

V usage is TRBV28 and J usage is TRBJ2-5; 7 nucleotides match TRBD2. With 3 bases clipped from V and 5 bases from J, the junction kept 18 bases outside the gene matches. Germline loops: CDR1 MDHEN, CDR2 SYDVKM. The CDR3 contains 18 residues. The CDR3: CASSLNRWGGVLGETQYF. The CDR3 nucleotides read TGTGCCAGCAGTTTGAACAGATGGGGAGGGGTCCTCGGGGAGACCCAGTACTTC.

CDR3 loop: CASRLAGGFNEQFF. Written as DNA, the CDR3 is TGTGCCAGCAGGCTAGCGGGAGGGTTCAATGAGCAGTTCTTC. V and J are TRBV6-1 and TRBJ2-1, with 12 bases lining up with TRBD2. The CDR3 spans 14 residues. Germline V gene sequence: CDR1 MNHNS, CDR2 SASEGT. Losses at the gene ends were 6 bases for V and 6 bases for J; bases not matched to a gene: 3.

This clonotype was found once. This chain links TRBV5-1 with TRBJ1-6, with D unclear. CDR1 and CDR2 from the germline V gene are SGHRS and YFSETQ. With 5 bases removed from V and 6 bases from J, the gap between germline ends came to 12 bases. CDR3 length: 14 residues. The CDR3 protein is CASRLGQSNSPLHF. In nucleotides, the CDR3 is TGCGCCAGCAGACTTGGGCAGAGTAATTCACCCCTCCACTTT.

This clonotype has more than one count but fewer than ten. The chain employs TRBV5-1 and TRBJ2-5; 11 bases align to TRBD2. The CDR3 covers 17 residues. Germline V lookup: CDR1 SGHRS, CDR2 YFSETQ. With V trimmed by 4 bases and J by 2 bases, 10 bases remained unmatched. The CDR3 loop is CASSHRRLAGYQETQYF. The CDR3 coding sequence is TGCGCCAGCAGCCACCGGAGACTAGCGGGGTATCAAGAGACCCAGTACTTC.

The chain links TRBV20-1 to TRBJ1-5; D is unresolved. Germline CDR1 DFQATT, CDR2 SNEGSKA (reference sequence). Between the trimmed V and J ends, which lost 6 bases and 8 bases, there was a span of 20 bases. The CDR3 consists of 14 residues. The chain's CDR3 is CSAPFTFGREPQHF. CDR3 coding DNA: TGCAGTGCACCTTTTACGTTCGGTCGGGAGCCCCAGCATTTT.

The V call is TRBV20-1, the J call TRBJ1-2; D might be TRBD1 (6 bases). The germline CDR1 and CDR2 sequences are DFQATT and SNEGSKA (reference sequence). V was pared by 3 bases and J by 0 bases, with 17 bases between. The CDR3 contains 16 residues. CDR3 in DNA: TGCAGTGCTAGTACCGGGGGCCCCCCCACTAACTATGGCTACACCTTC. Amino acid sequence: CSASTGGPPTNYGYTF.

The chain carries TRBV2 and TRBJ2-3, with 8 bases lining up with TRBD1. This CDR3 is built from 15 residues. J gave up 4 bases and V 5 bases, and 8 bases lay outside the gene matches. Germline V gene data show CDR1 as SNHLY and CDR2 as FYNNEI. CDR3: CASSPDRAGADTQYF. CDR3 sequence (DNA): TGTGCCAGCAGTCCGGACAGGGCTGGCGCAGATACGCAGTATTTT. Filled out from reference TRBV2 and TRBJ2-3, the complete variable domain reads EPEVTQTPSHQVTQMGQEVILRCVPISNHLYFYWYRQILGQKVEFLVSFYNNEISEKSEIFDDQFSVERPDGSNFTLKIRSTKLEDSAMYFCASSPDRAGADTQYFGPGTRLTVL.